This T cell receptor (beta chain) was identified during a study of T cells in Graves' hyperthyroidism and ophthalmopathy. The CDR3 runs 13 residues. In germline, CDR1 is SGHAT, CDR2 FQDESV (reference sequence). The germline V and J ends were trimmed by 5 bases and 7 bases, with 12 bases remaining between them. The table lists this clonotype with a few counts. Its antigen is undetermined. Amplification of TCR beta CDR3 regions was performed using RNA transcripts as template. The HTBI set primed first-round TCR CDR3 RT-PCR. A single record per CDR3 protein comes from TCRdb applying MiXCR to the multiplex PCR reads. The data show 550,000 to 600,000 distinct CDR3 sequences, roughly 50% seen once. Study observations and caveats: Most expanded thyroid clonotypes above 0.001 recurred in blood.

The genes are TRBV11-1 and TRBJ1-5; D may be TRBD1 (5 bases). The specimen sequenced was peripheral blood or thyroid tissue (not recorded which). The TCR originated in an adult woman with Graves' disease, either hyperthyroidism or ophthalmopathy (not recorded which). The CDR3 nucleotides are TGTGCCAGCAGCATCCACCGGGACCAGCCCCAGCATTTT. Protein product: CASSIHRDQPQHF.